The rows below give T cell receptor beta chains drawn from one sample of a study of shared clonotypes between healthy human individuals. Assay: immunoSEQ multiplex PCR; the TCRdb copy retains only in-frame clones and omits some. This sample has about 1.5 million clones; 95% to 99% occur once, and the top ten carry about 0.42%. Sequencing used naive CD4+ T cells sorted from blood. Receptors were obtained from a man aged 30 to 45 in good health. Both conserved end residues are part of each CDR3. Each record gives: D gene, clone size, V gene, J gene, CDR3 protein, CDR3 DNA. A D gene is named only where the DNA matches it firmly. Part of the rows lack a size; the others show once, few, many or a class for expanded clones.

D gene: -; clone size: once; V gene: TRBV6-1; J gene: TRBJ1-3; CDR3 protein: CASSVRQVMSGNTIYF; CDR3 DNA: TGTGCCAGCAGTGTGCGACAGGTTATGTCGGGAAACACCATATATTTT
D gene: TRBD2; clone size: -; V gene: TRBV5-1; J gene: TRBJ2-7; CDR3 protein: CASSLVLAGSYEQYF; CDR3 DNA: TGCGCCAGCAGCTTGGTACTAGCGGGGTCCTACGAGCAGTACTTC
D gene: -; clone size: -; V gene: TRBV7-7; J gene: TRBJ1-1; CDR3 protein: CASSLDLNTEAFF; CDR3 DNA: TGTGCCAGCAGCTTAGATCTTAACACTGAAGCTTTCTTT
D gene: TRBD1; clone size: -; V gene: TRBV5-1; J gene: TRBJ2-7; CDR3 protein: CASSSTNRGLNLEQYF; CDR3 DNA: TGCGCCAGCAGCTCAACAAACAGGGGGCTCAACCTCGAGCAGTACTTC
D gene: -; clone size: -; V gene: TRBV18; J gene: TRBJ1-4; CDR3 protein: CASSPLSRGNEKLFF; CDR3 DNA: TGTGCCAGCTCACCACTCTCCAGGGGTAATGAAAAACTGTTTTTT
D gene: -; clone size: -; V gene: TRBV20-1; J gene: TRBJ2-1; CDR3 protein: CSAHRNEQFF; CDR3 DNA: TGCAGTGCTCACAGGAATGAGCAGTTCTTC
D gene: TRBD2; clone size: -; V gene: TRBV9; J gene: TRBJ2-7; CDR3 protein: CASSVGAGGSYEQYF; CDR3 DNA: TGTGCCAGCAGCGTAGGAGCGGGAGGCTCCTACGAGCAGTACTTC
D gene: -; clone size: -; V gene: TRBV27; J gene: TRBJ2-7; CDR3 protein: CASRRQRSSYEQYF; CDR3 DNA: TGTGCCAGCAGAAGACAGAGGAGCTCCTACGAGCAGTACTTC
D gene: -; clone size: -; V gene: TRBV1; J gene: TRBJ2-7; CDR3 protein: CTSSLGTSGRGEQYF; CDR3 DNA: TGCACCAGCAGCCTAGGGACTAGCGGGAGAGGCGAGCAGTACTTC
D gene: -; clone size: -; V gene: TRBV5-5; J gene: TRBJ2-2; CDR3 protein: CASSLDRRNTGELFF; CDR3 DNA: TGTGCCAGCAGCTTGGATAGGAGGAACACCGGGGAGCTGTTTTTT
D gene: -; clone size: -; V gene: TRBV29-1; J gene: TRBJ2-5; CDR3 protein: CSATKAGAQETQYF; CDR3 DNA: TGCAGCGCTACAAAGGCAGGAGCCCAAGAGACCCAGTACTTC
D gene: TRBD1; clone size: -; V gene: TRBV30; J gene: TRBJ1-2; CDR3 protein: CAWQRTGSYGYTF; CDR3 DNA: TGTGCCTGGCAACGGACAGGCTCCTATGGCTACACCTTC
D gene: -; clone size: -; V gene: TRBV28; J gene: TRBJ1-5; CDR3 protein: CASNLRGGLSNQPQHF; CDR3 DNA: TGTGCCAGCAATTTACGGGGGGGGTTGAGCAATCAGCCCCAGCATTTT
D gene: -; clone size: -; V gene: TRBV5-1; J gene: TRBJ1-3; CDR3 protein: CASSLAATSGNTIYF; CDR3 DNA: TGCGCCAGCAGCTTGGCGGCAACATCGGGAAACACCATATATTTT
D gene: -; clone size: -; V gene: TRBV5-6; J gene: TRBJ1-5; CDR3 protein: CASSYRPDQPQHF; CDR3 DNA: TGTGCCAGCAGCTACCGGCCGGATCAGCCCCAGCATTTT
D gene: -; clone size: -; V gene: TRBV7-9; J gene: TRBJ2-7; CDR3 protein: CASSLRGLYEQYF; CDR3 DNA: TGTGCCAGCAGCTTACGAGGCCTCTACGAGCAGTACTTC
D gene: TRBD1; clone size: -; V gene: TRBV4-1; J gene: TRBJ2-3; CDR3 protein: CASSQDEGGRTDTQYF; CDR3 DNA: TGCGCCAGCAGCCAAGATGAAGGGGGCCGCACAGATACGCAGTATTTT
D gene: TRBD1; clone size: -; V gene: TRBV7-9; J gene: TRBJ2-7; CDR3 protein: CASSSAPTGGRAYEQYF; CDR3 DNA: TGTGCCAGCAGCTCAGCACCCACAGGGGGTAGGGCCTACGAGCAGTACTTC
D gene: TRBD2; clone size: once; V gene: TRBV11-2; J gene: TRBJ2-1; CDR3 protein: CASSPLRVGGRDHNEQFF; CDR3 DNA: TGTGCCAGCAGCCCCCTTAGGGTTGGCGGGAGGGACCACAATGAGCAGTTCTTC
D gene: TRBD1; clone size: -; V gene: TRBV5-6; J gene: TRBJ2-7; CDR3 protein: CASSGPGQLTYEQYF; CDR3 DNA: TGTGCCAGCAGTGGACCGGGACAGCTAACCTACGAGCAGTACTTC
D gene: -; clone size: -; V gene: TRBV18; J gene: TRBJ2-7; CDR3 protein: CASSKVQGGEQYF; CDR3 DNA: TGTGCCAGCTCCAAGGTACAGGGTGGGGAGCAGTACTTC
D gene: -; clone size: -; V gene: TRBV4-1; J gene: TRBJ1-2; CDR3 protein: CASSQPGGRVGYTF; CDR3 DNA: TGCGCCAGCAGCCAGCCCGGGGGGCGCGTTGGCTACACCTTC
D gene: -; clone size: -; V gene: TRBV18; J gene: TRBJ1-2; CDR3 protein: CASSAGGPGTSNYGYTF; CDR3 DNA: TGTGCCAGCTCAGCGGGGGGCCCCGGAACTTCAAACTATGGCTACACCTTC
D gene: TRBD2; clone size: -; V gene: TRBV2; J gene: TRBJ2-6; CDR3 protein: CASSAGRVSGANVLTF; CDR3 DNA: TGTGCCAGCAGTGCCGGGAGGGTCTCTGGGGCCAACGTCCTGACTTTC
D gene: -; clone size: -; V gene: TRBV5-4; J gene: TRBJ2-3; CDR3 protein: CASSLYKGSTDTQYF; CDR3 DNA: TGTGCCAGCAGCTTGTACAAGGGAAGCACAGATACGCAGTATTTT
D gene: -; clone size: -; V gene: TRBV11-3; J gene: TRBJ2-3; CDR3 protein: CASSFNTDTQYF; CDR3 DNA: TGTGCCAGCAGCTTTAATACAGATACGCAGTATTTT
D gene: -; clone size: once; V gene: TRBV10-3; J gene: TRBJ2-3; CDR3 protein: CATGPQADTQYF; CDR3 DNA: TGTGCCACGGGGCCGCAAGCGGATACGCAGTATTTT
D gene: -; clone size: -; V gene: TRBV10-3; J gene: TRBJ1-4; CDR3 protein: CAISESTAVATNEKLFF; CDR3 DNA: TGTGCCATCAGTGAGTCGACAGCTGTTGCAACTAATGAAAAACTGTTTTTT
D gene: -; clone size: -; V gene: TRBV6-5; J gene: TRBJ1-1; CDR3 protein: CASSPLTNTEAFF; CDR3 DNA: TGTGCCAGCAGTCCCCTAACGAACACTGAAGCTTTCTTT
D gene: -; clone size: -; V gene: TRBV5-1; J gene: TRBJ1-5; CDR3 protein: CASSLAGINQPQHF; CDR3 DNA: TGCGCCAGCAGCTTGGCAGGGATCAATCAGCCCCAGCATTTT
D gene: -; clone size: -; V gene: TRBV27; J gene: TRBJ2-7; CDR3 protein: CASSQTGPSSYEQYF; CDR3 DNA: TGTGCCAGCAGTCAAACAGGACCCTCATCCTACGAGCAGTACTTC
D gene: -; clone size: -; V gene: TRBV28; J gene: TRBJ1-3; CDR3 protein: CASSLLTGSGGNTIYF; CDR3 DNA: TGTGCCAGCAGTTTACTTACAGGGTCTGGTGGAAACACCATATATTTT
D gene: TRBD1; clone size: -; V gene: TRBV7-6; J gene: TRBJ2-5; CDR3 protein: CASSLPQGQETQYF; CDR3 DNA: TGTGCCAGCAGCTTACCCCAGGGACAGGAGACCCAGTACTTC
D gene: -; clone size: once; V gene: TRBV4-1; J gene: TRBJ1-5; CDR3 protein: CASSQAITGRQPQHF; CDR3 DNA: TGCGCCAGCAGCCAAGCTATCACAGGGCGGCAGCCCCAGCATTTT
D gene: -; clone size: -; V gene: TRBV7-2; J gene: TRBJ2-1; CDR3 protein: CASSEYRAYNEQFF; CDR3 DNA: TGTGCCAGCAGCGAGTACAGGGCGTACAATGAGCAGTTCTTC
D gene: TRBD1; clone size: -; V gene: TRBV6-1; J gene: TRBJ2-3; CDR3 protein: CASSDRTGPNTDTQYF; CDR3 DNA: TGTGCCAGCAGTGACCGGACAGGGCCAAACACAGATACGCAGTATTTT
D gene: -; clone size: -; V gene: TRBV6-6; J gene: TRBJ2-2; CDR3 protein: CASKGTANTGELFF; CDR3 DNA: TGTGCCAGCAAAGGGACGGCGAACACCGGGGAGCTGTTTTTT
D gene: -; clone size: once; V gene: TRBV6-5; J gene: TRBJ2-1; CDR3 protein: CASRLASPGRQFF; CDR3 DNA: TGTGCCAGCAGACTAGCCTCCCCGGGACGGCAGTTCTTC
D gene: TRBD2; clone size: -; V gene: TRBV7-8; J gene: TRBJ2-7; CDR3 protein: CASSLGLAGSNEQYF; CDR3 DNA: TGTGCCAGCAGCTTAGGACTAGCGGGAAGCAACGAGCAGTACTTC
D gene: TRBD1; clone size: -; V gene: TRBV18; J gene: TRBJ1-5; CDR3 protein: CASSPWRDRNNQPQHF; CDR3 DNA: TGTGCCAGCTCACCATGGCGGGACAGAAACAATCAGCCCCAGCATTTT
D gene: -; clone size: -; V gene: TRBV5-1; J gene: TRBJ2-1; CDR3 protein: CASSRGSLTEGNEQFF; CDR3 DNA: TGCGCCAGCAGCAGGGGTAGCCTAACTGAAGGCAATGAGCAGTTCTTC
D gene: TRBD2; clone size: -; V gene: TRBV18; J gene: TRBJ2-1; CDR3 protein: CASSARTSGSSYNEQFF; CDR3 DNA: TGTGCCAGCTCGGCCCGTACTAGCGGGAGCTCCTACAATGAGCAGTTCTTC
D gene: TRBD1; clone size: -; V gene: TRBV2; J gene: TRBJ2-7; CDR3 protein: CASRLGQGVSEQYF; CDR3 DNA: TGTGCCAGCAGACTGGGACAGGGGGTTTCTGAGCAGTACTTC
D gene: TRBD2; clone size: -; V gene: TRBV7-2; J gene: TRBJ2-3; CDR3 protein: CASSFRLATTDTQYF; CDR3 DNA: TGTGCCAGCAGCTTTCGACTAGCTACCACAGATACGCAGTATTTT
D gene: -; clone size: -; V gene: TRBV6-5; J gene: TRBJ2-2; CDR3 protein: CASRQGITGELFF; CDR3 DNA: TGTGCCAGCAGGCAGGGGATTACCGGGGAGCTGTTTTTT
D gene: TRBD2; clone size: once; V gene: TRBV18; J gene: TRBJ2-3; CDR3 protein: CASSPSSGLAGGNTQYF; CDR3 DNA: TGTGCCAGCTCACCGTCATCCGGACTAGCGGGAGGTAATACGCAGTATTTT
D gene: -; clone size: -; V gene: TRBV27; J gene: TRBJ2-3; CDR3 protein: CASSLRGGKVDTQYF; CDR3 DNA: TGTGCCAGCAGTTTGCGTGGGGGGAAAGTAGATACGCAGTATTTT
D gene: -; clone size: -; V gene: TRBV5-1; J gene: TRBJ2-3; CDR3 protein: CASSYGTGTDTQYF; CDR3 DNA: TGCGCCAGCAGCTATGGGACGGGCACAGATACGCAGTATTTT
D gene: -; clone size: -; V gene: TRBV21-1; J gene: TRBJ1-1; CDR3 protein: CASSLHRVRGQNTEAFF; CDR3 DNA: TGTGCCAGCAGCCTACACCGAGTTCGGGGGCAGAACACTGAAGCTTTCTTT
D gene: -; clone size: -; V gene: TRBV6-6; J gene: TRBJ2-2; CDR3 protein: CASGPSTGIGELFF; CDR3 DNA: TGTGCCAGCGGCCCCTCCACTGGAATCGGGGAGCTGTTTTTT
D gene: -; clone size: -; V gene: TRBV5-4; J gene: TRBJ1-1; CDR3 protein: CASSLTVNTEAFF; CDR3 DNA: TGTGCCAGCAGCTTAACGGTGAACACTGAAGCTTTCTTT
D gene: TRBD1; clone size: -; V gene: TRBV11-2; J gene: TRBJ2-6; CDR3 protein: CASSWLDRAGANVLTF; CDR3 DNA: TGTGCCAGCAGCTGGCTTGACAGGGCTGGGGCCAACGTCCTGACTTTC
D gene: TRBD1; clone size: -; V gene: TRBV18; J gene: TRBJ2-7; CDR3 protein: CASSPRQGSGYEQYF; CDR3 DNA: TGTGCCAGCTCACCCAGACAGGGTTCAGGCTACGAGCAGTACTTC